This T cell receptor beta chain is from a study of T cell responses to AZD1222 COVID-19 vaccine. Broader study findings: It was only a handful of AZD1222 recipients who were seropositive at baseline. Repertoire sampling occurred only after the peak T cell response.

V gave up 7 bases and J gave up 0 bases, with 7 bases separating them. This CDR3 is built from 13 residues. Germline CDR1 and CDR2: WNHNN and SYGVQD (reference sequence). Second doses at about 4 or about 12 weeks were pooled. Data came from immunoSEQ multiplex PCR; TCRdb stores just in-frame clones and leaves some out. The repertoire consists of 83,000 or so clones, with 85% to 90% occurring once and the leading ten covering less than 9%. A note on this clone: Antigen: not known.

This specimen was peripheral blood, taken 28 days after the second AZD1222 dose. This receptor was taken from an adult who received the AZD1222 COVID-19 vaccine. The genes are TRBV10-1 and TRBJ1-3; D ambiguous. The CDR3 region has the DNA TGCGCCAGCAAAACAAACTCTGGAAACACCATATATTTT. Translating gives CASKTNSGNTIYF.